This T cell receptor (beta chain) was captured in a study of T-cell reconstitution after alpha-beta-depleted transplantation in children. TCRbeta library construction was performed incorporating unique molecular identifiers. TCRdb re-called the PCR reads with MiXCR, one entry per CDR3 protein. This table has a few hundred thousand distinct CDR3 sequences, about a tenth appearing once. Germline V gene lookup returns CDR1 LNHNV and CDR2 YYDKDF (reference sequence). Between the trimmed V and J ends, which lost 7 bases and 0 bases, there was a span of 16 bases. The CDR3 totals 15 residues. Source: PBMCs from the stem cell graft donor, taken from the stem cell graft. The chain uses TRBV15 and TRBJ2-7; maybe TRBD2 (5 bases). The clonotype was recovered from a human donor who donated a stem cell graft to a child with acute lymphoblastic leukemia. The CDR3 coding sequence is TGTGCCACCAAGGCGGGTCCACAAGCCTCCTACGAGCAGTACTTC. Translated: CATKAGPQASYEQYF.